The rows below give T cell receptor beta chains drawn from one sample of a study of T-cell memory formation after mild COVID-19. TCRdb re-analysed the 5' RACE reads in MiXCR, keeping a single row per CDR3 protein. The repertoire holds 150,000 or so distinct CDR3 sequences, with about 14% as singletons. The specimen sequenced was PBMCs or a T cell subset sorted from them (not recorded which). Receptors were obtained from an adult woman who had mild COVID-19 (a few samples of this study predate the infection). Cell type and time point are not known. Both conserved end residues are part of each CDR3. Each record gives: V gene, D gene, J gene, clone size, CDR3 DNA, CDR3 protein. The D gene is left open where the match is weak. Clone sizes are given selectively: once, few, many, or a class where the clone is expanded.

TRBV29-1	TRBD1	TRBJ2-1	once	TGCAGCGTAGTCCTGACAGGGGCGCCTAGGGAAAATGAGCAGTTCTTC	CSVVLTGAPRENEQFF
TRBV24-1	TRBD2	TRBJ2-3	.	TGTGCCACCAGTGACTCCGGACTAGCGGGGACCACAGATACGCAGTATTTT	CATSDSGLAGTTDTQYF
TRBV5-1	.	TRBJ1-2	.	TGCGCCAGCAGCTTGGTGGGAGGGGACCATGGCTACACCTTC	CASSLVGGDHGYTF
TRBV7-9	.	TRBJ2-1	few	TGTGCCAGCAGCCCCATGGACAGTCCAAACAATGAGCAGTTCTTC	CASSPMDSPNNEQFF
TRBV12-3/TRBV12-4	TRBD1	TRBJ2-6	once	TGTTCCAGCATTCCAACAGGGGGCGCGGATGGGGCCAACGTCCTGACTTTC	CSSIPTGGADGANVLTF
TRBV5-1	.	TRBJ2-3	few	TGCGCCAGCAGCTTGGGACATTACGGCCCAGATACGCAGTATTTT	CASSLGHYGPDTQYF
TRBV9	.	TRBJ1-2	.	TGTGCCAGCAGCGGACAGGATAACTATGGCTACACCTTC	CASSGQDNYGYTF
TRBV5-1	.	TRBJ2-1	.	TGCGCCAGCAGCACGGGAGGGACAGGTTCCTACAATGAGCAGTTCTTC	CASSTGGTGSYNEQFF
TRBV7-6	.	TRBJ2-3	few	TGTGCCAGCAGCTCGTCGATCGGGGTTTCTTCGAGCACAGATACGCAGTATTTT	CASSSSIGVSSSTDTQYF
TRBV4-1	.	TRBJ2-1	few	TGCGCCAGCAGCCAAGGGCCAGGGTTGGATGAGCAGTTCTTC	CASSQGPGLDEQFF
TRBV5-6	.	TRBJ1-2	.	TGTGCCAGCAGTTGGACCGGGACGGTGGAGAGCTACACCTTC	CASSWTGTVESYTF
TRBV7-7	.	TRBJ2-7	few	TGTGCTAGCAGCTTGACAGACAACTACGAGCAGTACTTC	CASSLTDNYEQYF
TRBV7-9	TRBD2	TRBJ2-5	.	TGTGCCACACCGCAGCGGGGGGTTCTGGAGACCCAGTACTTC	CATPQRGVLETQYF
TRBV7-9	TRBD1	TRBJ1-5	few	TGTGCCAGCAGCCGGACAGGGGTCCAGCCCCAGCATTTT	CASSRTGVQPQHF
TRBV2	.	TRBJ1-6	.	TGTGCCAGCAGTGAAGGGATTGGGAATTCACCCCTCCACTTT	CASSEGIGNSPLHF
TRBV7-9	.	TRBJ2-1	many	TGTGCCAGCAGCTCCGGAGGGGGGGCCTACAATGAGCAGTTCTTC	CASSSGGGAYNEQFF
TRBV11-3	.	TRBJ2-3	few	TGTGCCAGCAGCTTAGTGAGACTCAGCAGGGGTGGGAGCACAGATACGCAGTATTTT	CASSLVRLSRGGSTDTQYF
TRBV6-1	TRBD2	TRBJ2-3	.	TGTGCCAGCAGGATAGCGGGGCCCCCTGATACGCAGTATTTT	CASRIAGPPDTQYF
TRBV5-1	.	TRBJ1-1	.	TGCGCCAGCAGCAACCAGGACAACACTGAAGCTTTCTTT	CASSNQDNTEAFF
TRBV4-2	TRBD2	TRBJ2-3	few	TGTGCCAGCAGCCAAGATTCCCAACTAGCGGGGGCCACAGATACGCAGTATTTT	CASSQDSQLAGATDTQYF
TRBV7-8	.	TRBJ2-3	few	TGTGCCAGCAGCTTAGTCAGGGTCGCAGATACGCAGTATTTT	CASSLVRVADTQYF
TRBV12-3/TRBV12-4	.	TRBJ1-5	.	TGTGCCAGCAGCCGACACAGTTATAGCAATCAGCCCCAGCATTTT	CASSRHSYSNQPQHF
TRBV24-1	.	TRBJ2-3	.	TGTGCCACCAGTGGACAGGAAAACACAGATACGCAGTATTTT	CATSGQENTDTQYF
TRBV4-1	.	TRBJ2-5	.	TGCGCCAGCGGACAGGGGACTAGCGAGATGTGGGAGGGAGTGGAGACCCAGTACTTC	CASGQGTSEMWEGVETQYF
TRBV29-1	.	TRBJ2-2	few	TGCAGCGTTTGGGGGGGCGCGGACACCGGGGAGCTGTTTTTT	CSVWGGADTGELFF
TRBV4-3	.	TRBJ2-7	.	TGCGCCAGCAGCCAAGGCTTCTCCTACGAGCAGTACTTC	CASSQGFSYEQYF
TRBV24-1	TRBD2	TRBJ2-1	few	TGTGCCACCAGTGATCAAGGACTAGCGGGAGGTAACAATGAGCAGTTCTTC	CATSDQGLAGGNNEQFF
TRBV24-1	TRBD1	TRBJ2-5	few	TGTGCCACCAGTGACCCTCGACAGGGGGCGCGACAAGAGACCCAGTACTTC	CATSDPRQGARQETQYF
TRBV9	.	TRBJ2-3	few	TGTGCCAGCAGCGGAGAAAGGACAGATACGCAGTATTTT	CASSGERTDTQYF
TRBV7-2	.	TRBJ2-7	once	TGTGCCAGCAGCCTGAGATCAAGGGGCTACGAGCAGTACTTC	CASSLRSRGYEQYF
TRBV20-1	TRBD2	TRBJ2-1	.	TGCAGTGCTGGGACTAGCGGCCGAAGCTCCTACAATGAGCAGTTCTTC	CSAGTSGRSSYNEQFF
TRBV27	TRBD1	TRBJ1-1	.	TGTGCCAGCAGTACAGGGGGCCCGTTCACTGAAGCTTTCTTT	CASSTGGPFTEAFF
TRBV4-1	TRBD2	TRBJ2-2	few	TGCGCCAGCAGCCAGGCGAAGGGACTAGCGGGGGGGGCGAACACCGGGGAGCTGTTTTTT	CASSQAKGLAGGANTGELFF
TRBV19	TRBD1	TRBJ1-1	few	TGTGCCAGTAGTCCCCAGGACAGGGCTACTGAAGCTTTCTTT	CASSPQDRATEAFF
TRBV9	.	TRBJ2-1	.	TGTGCCAGCAGCGCCGGGACATCCTACAATGAGCAGTTCTTC	CASSAGTSYNEQFF
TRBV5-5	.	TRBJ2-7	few	TGTGCCAGCAGCTTGTCTCCCGGGCTCTACTCCTACGAGCAGTACTTC	CASSLSPGLYSYEQYF
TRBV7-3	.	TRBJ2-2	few	TGTGCCAGCAGCTTATTGGGGTTGGCGGTCAGCCCACAGAACACCGGGGAGCTGTTTTTT	CASSLLGLAVSPQNTGELFF
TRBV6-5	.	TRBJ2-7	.	TGTGCCAGCAGTTTGGGGCTGGCCAACTCCTACGAGCAGTACTTC	CASSLGLANSYEQYF
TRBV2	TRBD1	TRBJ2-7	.	TGTGCCAGCCAACCTGGACAGGGCCGGGAGCAGTACTTC	CASQPGQGREQYF
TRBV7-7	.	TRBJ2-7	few	TGTGCTAGCAGCACCGACTCATACGGCGAGCAGTACTTC	CASSTDSYGEQYF
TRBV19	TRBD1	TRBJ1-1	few	TGTGCCAGTCCCGCCGGGACAGGAAGTATGAACACTGAAGCTTTCTTT	CASPAGTGSMNTEAFF
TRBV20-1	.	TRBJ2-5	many	TGCAGTGCTAGAGTGCGGGGTCAAGAGACCCAGTACTTC	CSARVRGQETQYF
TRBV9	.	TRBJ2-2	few	TGTGCCAGCAGCGTAAGGTTGAACACCGGGGAGCTGTTTTTT	CASSVRLNTGELFF
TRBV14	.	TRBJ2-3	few	TGTGCCAGCAGCCAATCCCGGGGGCCCACAGATACGCAGTATTTT	CASSQSRGPTDTQYF
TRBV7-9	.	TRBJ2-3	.	TGTGCCAGCAGCTTCGGGCTAGCGAGGAACACAGCGGCAGATACGCAGTATTTT	CASSFGLARNTAADTQYF